This T cell receptor (beta chain) was documented in a study of Graves' ophthalmopathy and Graves' hyperthyroidism. The wider study: Peripheral blood was gathered at the point of initial diagnosis, before any treatment started.

This clonotype was seen a handful of times. What it recognizes is unknown. CDR3 length equals 15 residues. V gave up 2 bases and J gave up 0 bases, with 10 bases separating them. Germline lookup yields CDR1 MDHEN and CDR2 SYDVKM. Overall study results and limits: A model of 13 signatures distinguished ophthalmopathy from stable hyperthyroidism at 87.88% sensitivity and 65% to 84% specificity.

Pregnancy or lactation, uncontrolled infections and other autoimmune diseases were grounds for excluding patients. Out of about 9.6 ml of fresh peripheral blood, PBMCs were obtained. Amplifying from RNA transcripts, the study obtained TCR beta CDR3 regions. HTBI primers were employed in first-round RT-PCR, then a second-round multiplex PCR followed. TCRdb reanalysed the multiplex PCR reads using MiXCR and keeps one entry per CDR3 protein. The table lists under 250,000 distinct CDR3 sequences, less than 30% of them singletons. Sequencing used peripheral blood. This clonotype was sampled from a man aged 50-60 years with Graves' ophthalmopathy. The chain couples TRBV28 to TRBJ1-1, with D perhaps TRBD1 (5 bases). The chain's CDR3 is CASSLAGTVNTEAFF. As DNA, the CDR3 is TGTGCCAGCAGTTTAGCTGGGACGGTGAACACTGAAGCTTTCTTT.